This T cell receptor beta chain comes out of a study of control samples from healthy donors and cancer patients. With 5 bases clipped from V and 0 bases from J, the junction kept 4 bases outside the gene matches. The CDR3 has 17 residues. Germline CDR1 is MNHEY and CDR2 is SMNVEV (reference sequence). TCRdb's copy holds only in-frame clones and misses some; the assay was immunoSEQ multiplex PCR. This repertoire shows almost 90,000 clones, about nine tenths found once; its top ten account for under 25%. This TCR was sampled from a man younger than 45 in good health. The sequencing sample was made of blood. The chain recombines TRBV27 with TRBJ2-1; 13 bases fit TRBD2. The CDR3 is CASSTLAGGSSYNEQFF. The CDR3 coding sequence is TGTGCCAGCAGTACACTAGCGGGGGGGAGCTCCTACAATGAGCAGTTCTTC.